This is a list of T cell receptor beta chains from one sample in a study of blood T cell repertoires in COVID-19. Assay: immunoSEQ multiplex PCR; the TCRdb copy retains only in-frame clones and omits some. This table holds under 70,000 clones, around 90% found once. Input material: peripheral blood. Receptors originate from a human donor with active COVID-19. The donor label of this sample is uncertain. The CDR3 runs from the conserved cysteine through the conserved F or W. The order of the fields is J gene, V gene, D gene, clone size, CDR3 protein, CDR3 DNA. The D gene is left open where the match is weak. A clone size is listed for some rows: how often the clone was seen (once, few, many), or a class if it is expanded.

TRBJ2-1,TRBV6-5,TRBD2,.,CASRPTSGSYNEQFF,TGTGCCAGCAGGCCGACTAGCGGGTCCTACAATGAGCAGTTCTTC
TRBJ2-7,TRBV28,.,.,CASSFWGETLVYEQYF,TGTGCCAGCAGTTTTTGGGGCGAAACTCTAGTCTACGAGCAGTACTTC
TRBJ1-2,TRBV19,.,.,CASSMVQGLPKPPYYGYTF,TGTGCCAGTAGTATGGTCCAGGGACTACCGAAACCACCCTACTATGGCTACACCTTC
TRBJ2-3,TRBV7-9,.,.,CASSLGAGGPRHGDTQYF,TGTGCCAGCAGCTTAGGCGCTGGAGGACCCCGCCATGGAGATACGCAGTATTTT
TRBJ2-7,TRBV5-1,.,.,CASSLDREGYEQYF,TGCGCCAGCAGCTTGGACAGGGAAGGGTACGAGCAGTACTTC
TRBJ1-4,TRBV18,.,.,CASSPQGRANEKLFF,TGTGCCAGCTCACCGCAGGGTCGGGCTAATGAAAAACTGTTTTTT
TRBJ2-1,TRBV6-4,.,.,CASSGLATKSYNEQFF,TGTGCCAGCAGTGGCCTCGCTACGAAATCCTACAATGAGCAGTTCTTC
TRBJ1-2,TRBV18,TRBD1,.,CASSPPGDPGGHGYTF,TGTGCCAGCTCACCTCCCGGTGACCCAGGGGGCCATGGCTACACCTTC
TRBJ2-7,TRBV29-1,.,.,CSVEGREAYEQYF,TGCAGCGTTGAAGGCAGGGAGGCCTACGAGCAGTACTTC
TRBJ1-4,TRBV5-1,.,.,CASSGQAGGEKLFF,TGCGCCAGCAGCGGGCAGGCAGGAGGGGAAAAACTGTTTTTT
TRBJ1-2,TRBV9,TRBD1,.,CASSGGQGAFLYGYTF,TGTGCCAGCAGCGGGGGACAGGGGGCTTTTCTCTATGGCTACACCTTC
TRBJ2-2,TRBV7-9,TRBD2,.,CASSKLAGVFAGELFF,TGTGCCAGCAGCAAACTAGCGGGAGTATTCGCCGGGGAGCTGTTTTTT
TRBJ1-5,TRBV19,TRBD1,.,CASKATARGVNQPQHF,TGTGCCAGTAAAGCTACTGCCAGGGGGGTAAATCAGCCCCAGCATTTT
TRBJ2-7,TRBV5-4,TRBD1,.,CASSKPGQYYEQYF,TGTGCCAGCAGCAAACCGGGACAGTACTACGAGCAGTACTTC
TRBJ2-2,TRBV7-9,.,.,CASRRTTSGEYTGELFF,TGTGCCAGCCGTAGGACAACTTCGGGGGAGTACACCGGGGAGCTGTTTTTT
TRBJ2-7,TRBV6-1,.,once,CASSEQGSSYEQYF,TGTGCCAGCAGTGAACAGGGCTCGTCCTACGAGCAGTACTTC
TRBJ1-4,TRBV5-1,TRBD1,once,CASSLGDSTTNEKLFF,TGCGCCAGCAGCTTGGGGGACAGCACAACTAATGAAAAACTGTTTTTT
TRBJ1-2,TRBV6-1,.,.,CASSEATVGYGYTF,TGTGCCAGCAGTGAAGCGACAGTGGGCTATGGCTACACCTTC
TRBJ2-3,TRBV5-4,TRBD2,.,CASSLAGTSSTDTQYF,TGTGCCAGCAGCTTGGCCGGGACTAGTTCCACAGATACGCAGTATTTT
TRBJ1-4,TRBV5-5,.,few,CASSADGDWEKLFF,TGTGCCAGCAGCGCAGATGGAGATTGGGAAAAACTGTTTTTT
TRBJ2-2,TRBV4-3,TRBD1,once,CASSLDRGNTGELFF,TGCGCCAGCAGCCTGGACAGGGGGAACACCGGGGAGCTGTTTTTT
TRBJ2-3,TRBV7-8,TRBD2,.,CASSLPTGTSGGRDTQYF,TGTGCCAGCAGCTTACCGACCGGGACTAGCGGGGGAAGGGATACGCAGTATTTT
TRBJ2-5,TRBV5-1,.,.,CASSLDGGTQYF,TGCGCCAGCAGCTTGGACGGAGGCACCCAGTACTTC
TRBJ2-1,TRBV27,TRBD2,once,CASRPGLAGGSGFNEQFF,TGTGCCAGCAGGCCGGGACTAGCGGGAGGGTCGGGGTTCAATGAGCAGTTCTTC
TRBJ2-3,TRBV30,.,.,CAWSPSPLSSQYF,TGTGCCTGGAGCCCGTCCCCTCTGTCCTCCCAGTATTTT
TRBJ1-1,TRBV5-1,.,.,CASSLGQPTRNTEAFF,TGCGCCAGCAGCTTGGGACAGCCCACCAGGAACACTGAAGCTTTCTTT
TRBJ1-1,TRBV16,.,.,CASSSRGGRNTEAFF,TGTGCCAGCAGCTCCCGTGGGGGCCGGAACACTGAAGCTTTCTTT
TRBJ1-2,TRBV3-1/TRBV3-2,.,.,CASSLGRGYTF,TGTGCCAGCAGCCTAGGGAGGGGCTACACCTTC